The rows below give T cell receptor beta chains drawn from one sample of a study of blood T cell repertoires in COVID-19. Assay used: immunoSEQ multiplex PCR; TCRdb lists only in-frame clones, some missing. The data hold tens of thousands of clones, with approximately 89% observed a single time. Sequenced material: peripheral blood. The receptors here all came from a man aged 45-60 years with active COVID-19. Both conserved end residues are part of each CDR3. The order of the fields is J gene, D gene, V gene, clone size, CDR3 DNA, CDR3 protein. D genes are given only for firm matches. Only part of the rows carry a size: once, few, many, or a class if the clone is expanded.

J: TRBJ2-5; D: TRBD1; V: TRBV29-1; size: NA; DNA: TGCAGCGGGGGACAGGGAGACCAAGAGACCCAGTACTTC; CDR3: CSGGQGDQETQYF
J: TRBJ1-1; D: TRBD1; V: TRBV5-1; size: NA; DNA: TGCGCCAGCAGCTTGGCGGGACAGGGGAACACTGAAGCTTTCTTT; CDR3: CASSLAGQGNTEAFF
J: TRBJ2-2; D: TRBD2; V: TRBV5-1; size: NA; DNA: TGCGCCAGCAGCTTGGTTCCGGCGGGAGGGCCGAGGACCGGGGAGCTGTTTTTT; CDR3: CASSLVPAGGPRTGELFF
J: TRBJ1-1; D: NA; V: TRBV12-5; size: NA; DNA: TGTGCTAGTGGTTTGGACAGGCGCTTGAACACTGAAGCTTTCTTT; CDR3: CASGLDRRLNTEAFF
J: TRBJ1-6; D: NA; V: TRBV2; size: NA; DNA: TGTGCCAGCAGTGAGTCGGGTAATTCACCCCTCCACTTT; CDR3: CASSESGNSPLHF
J: TRBJ1-3; D: NA; V: TRBV19; size: NA; DNA: TGTGCCAGTAGTACACGGGTGGGTGGAAACACCATATATTTT; CDR3: CASSTRVGGNTIYF
J: TRBJ1-1; D: NA; V: TRBV9; size: NA; DNA: TGTGCCAGCAGCGTAGGCAGGGGCCACACTGAAGCTTTCTTT; CDR3: CASSVGRGHTEAFF
J: TRBJ2-7; D: NA; V: TRBV11-2; size: NA; DNA: TGTGCCAGCAGCGGGAGGTGGTCCTACGAGCAGTACTTC; CDR3: CASSGRWSYEQYF
J: TRBJ2-5; D: NA; V: TRBV9; size: NA; DNA: TGTGCCAGCAGCGTAGGGGCCCTAAGGTACCAAGAGACCCAGTACTTC; CDR3: CASSVGALRYQETQYF
J: TRBJ2-2; D: NA; V: TRBV18; size: NA; DNA: TGTGCCAGCTCACCGCCCACCGGCACCGGGGAGCTGTTTTTT; CDR3: CASSPPTGTGELFF
J: TRBJ2-7; D: NA; V: TRBV3-1/TRBV3-2; size: NA; DNA: TGTGCCAGCAGCCAAGCCGGAGGAAACGAGCAGTACTTC; CDR3: CASSQAGGNEQYF
J: TRBJ2-6; D: TRBD2; V: TRBV5-4; size: NA; DNA: TGTGCCAGCAGCTTTCCTTCGAGCGGGACCATCTCTGGGGCCAACGTCCTGACTTTC; CDR3: CASSFPSSGTISGANVLTF
J: TRBJ1-2; D: NA; V: TRBV10-2; size: NA; DNA: TGCGCCTCTGGGGAGGAGGATGGCTACACCTTC; CDR3: CASGEEDGYTF
J: TRBJ2-1; D: NA; V: TRBV2; size: NA; DNA: TGTGCCAGCAGTGAACAGAGGTATGAGCAGTTCTTC; CDR3: CASSEQRYEQFF
J: TRBJ2-3; D: TRBD1; V: TRBV6-5; size: NA; DNA: TGTGCCGGACAGGGTAAAAGCACAGATACGCAGTATTTT; CDR3: CAGQGKSTDTQYF
J: TRBJ1-1; D: TRBD1; V: TRBV5-4; size: NA; DNA: TGTGCCAGCAGCTTTCAGGACAGGCCAAACACTGAAGCTTTCTTT; CDR3: CASSFQDRPNTEAFF
J: TRBJ2-3; D: TRBD2; V: TRBV24-1; size: NA; DNA: TGTGCCACCAGTGAAACAGCGGGACCCACAGATACGCAGTATTTT; CDR3: CATSETAGPTDTQYF
J: TRBJ2-5; D: NA; V: TRBV7-9; size: NA; DNA: TGTGCCAGCAGCCCCACCTTCGGACTGGTGGAGACCCAGTACTTC; CDR3: CASSPTFGLVETQYF
J: TRBJ2-1; D: TRBD2; V: TRBV4-3; size: few; DNA: TGCGCCAGCAGCCAAGGGGGTAGCGGGGGGCTGTCCTACAATGAGCAGTTCTTC; CDR3: CASSQGGSGGLSYNEQFF
J: TRBJ2-7; D: NA; V: TRBV19; size: NA; DNA: TGTGCCAGTATCAGACAAGGCTCCTACGAGCAGTACTTC; CDR3: CASIRQGSYEQYF
J: TRBJ2-5; D: NA; V: TRBV11-2; size: NA; DNA: TGTGCCAGCAGCTTAGTGCTAGGCTTCCAAGAGACCCAGTACTTC; CDR3: CASSLVLGFQETQYF
J: TRBJ1-5; D: NA; V: TRBV20-1; size: NA; DNA: TGCAGTGCTAGTCCGGAGACAGTTAATCAGCCCCAGCATTTT; CDR3: CSASPETVNQPQHF
J: TRBJ2-3; D: NA; V: TRBV7-9; size: once; DNA: TGTGCCAGCAGCTTAGGGCAGCTAGTCGACACAGATACGCAGTATTTT; CDR3: CASSLGQLVDTDTQYF
J: TRBJ2-1; D: NA; V: TRBV12-5; size: NA; DNA: TGTGCTAGTGGGTCCGTGGACAGAAGCAATGAGCAGTTCTTC; CDR3: CASGSVDRSNEQFF
J: TRBJ2-5; D: NA; V: TRBV6-6; size: NA; DNA: TGTGCCAGCAGCAACGAGGGGGGGTATGAGACCCAGTACTTC; CDR3: CASSNEGGYETQYF
J: TRBJ2-3; D: NA; V: TRBV21-1; size: NA; DNA: TGTGCCAGGGGGAAGCGGGGGGCCCCCACAGATACGCAGTATTTT; CDR3: CARGKRGAPTDTQYF
J: TRBJ2-3; D: NA; V: TRBV7-3; size: NA; DNA: TGTGCCAGCAGCGCGCGGGCCTTAAGTGGCACAGATACGCAGTATTTT; CDR3: CASSARALSGTDTQYF
J: TRBJ2-5; D: NA; V: TRBV7-7; size: NA; DNA: TGTGCTAGCATGGGGCAGGAACAAGAGACCCAGTACTTC; CDR3: CASMGQEQETQYF
J: TRBJ1-2; D: NA; V: TRBV7-2; size: NA; DNA: TGTGCCAGCAGCCCGGGACAACTCTATGGCTACACCTTC; CDR3: CASSPGQLYGYTF
J: TRBJ2-5; D: TRBD2; V: TRBV9; size: NA; DNA: TGTGCCAGCAGCCGCTCGCCTAGGGAGGGAGAGACCCAGTACTTC; CDR3: CASSRSPREGETQYF
J: TRBJ1-3; D: NA; V: TRBV4-2; size: NA; DNA: TGTGCCAGCAGCCATACCGGGAGGCTCTCCTCTGGAAACACCATATATTTT; CDR3: CASSHTGRLSSGNTIYF
J: TRBJ1-2; D: NA; V: TRBV9; size: NA; DNA: TGTGCCAGCAGCGGCAGCGGTGCGGGTCGCTATGGCTACACCTTC; CDR3: CASSGSGAGRYGYTF
J: TRBJ2-1; D: NA; V: TRBV7-9; size: NA; DNA: TGTGCCAGCAGCTTCGGGGACAATGAGCAGTTCTTC; CDR3: CASSFGDNEQFF
J: TRBJ1-2; D: NA; V: TRBV20-1; size: NA; DNA: TGCAGTGCTAGTCCCCCCGGGCTGGGGGCCTATGGCTACACCTTC; CDR3: CSASPPGLGAYGYTF
J: TRBJ1-1; D: TRBD1; V: TRBV19; size: NA; DNA: TGTGCCAGTAGTCCGGGACAGAAGGTGAGGGGCACTGAAGCTTTCTTT; CDR3: CASSPGQKVRGTEAFF
J: TRBJ2-7; D: TRBD1; V: TRBV5-1; size: NA; DNA: TGCGCCAGCAGTTCGGGACAGCGCTACGAGCAGTACTTC; CDR3: CASSSGQRYEQYF
J: TRBJ2-7; D: TRBD2; V: TRBV2; size: NA; DNA: TGTGCCAGCAGTGACCACGCGGGAGTAACCTACGAGCAGTACTTC; CDR3: CASSDHAGVTYEQYF
J: TRBJ1-2; D: TRBD1; V: TRBV4-1; size: NA; DNA: TGCGCCAGCAGCCAAGGAGGACAGGGGAGACTCTATGGCTACACCTTC; CDR3: CASSQGGQGRLYGYTF
J: TRBJ1-2; D: TRBD1; V: TRBV9; size: NA; DNA: TGTGCCAGCAGCGTAGCTACAGGGGACCGATATAACTATGGCTACACCTTC; CDR3: CASSVATGDRYNYGYTF
J: TRBJ1-5; D: TRBD1; V: TRBV2; size: few; DNA: TGTGCCAGCAGTCCCTACAGGGGGAGCAATCAGCCCCAGCATTTT; CDR3: CASSPYRGSNQPQHF
J: TRBJ2-3; D: NA; V: TRBV7-8; size: NA; DNA: TGTGCCAGCAGCTTAGGGCCGATTAGCACAGATACGCAGTATTTT; CDR3: CASSLGPISTDTQYF
J: TRBJ2-7; D: NA; V: TRBV9; size: NA; DNA: TGTGCCAGCAGCGTCAAAGACAGCTCGACCTACGAGCAGTACTTC; CDR3: CASSVKDSSTYEQYF
J: TRBJ2-7; D: NA; V: TRBV7-9; size: NA; DNA: TGTGCCAGCAGCTTACCGCTGGACAACTACGAGCAGTACTTC; CDR3: CASSLPLDNYEQYF
J: TRBJ1-1; D: NA; V: TRBV30; size: NA; DNA: TGTGCCTGGAGTTGGGGAGGCGGCACTGAAGCTTTCTTT; CDR3: CAWSWGGGTEAFF
J: TRBJ2-2; D: TRBD1; V: TRBV4-3; size: NA; DNA: TGCGCCAGCAGCCCCCCTGGGACAAACAGGGGGCCGGACACCGGGGAGCTGTTTTTT; CDR3: CASSPPGTNRGPDTGELFF
J: TRBJ2-1; D: TRBD1; V: TRBV11-2; size: NA; DNA: TGTGCCAGCAGCTCCAGCTCCGCAGGGGGATCCTACAATGAGCAGTTCTTC; CDR3: CASSSSSAGGSYNEQFF
J: TRBJ2-3; D: NA; V: TRBV29-1; size: NA; DNA: TGCAGCGTTATGTCTGGGGCGGGGTTCACAGATACGCAGTATTTT; CDR3: CSVMSGAGFTDTQYF
J: TRBJ1-1; D: NA; V: TRBV18; size: NA; DNA: TGTGCCAGCTCACCACCCGGCAGGGGAGACACTGAAGCTTTCTTT; CDR3: CASSPPGRGDTEAFF
J: TRBJ2-1; D: NA; V: TRBV7-6; size: NA; DNA: TGTGCCAGCAGCTTAGGACACCCTGGAAATGAGCAGTTCTTC; CDR3: CASSLGHPGNEQFF
J: TRBJ2-2; D: NA; V: TRBV15; size: NA; DNA: TGTGCCACCAGCAGGGGGTCCCGGAGGGACACCGGGGAGCTGTTTTTT; CDR3: CATSRGSRRDTGELFF
J: TRBJ1-3; D: TRBD1; V: TRBV2; size: NA; DNA: TGTGCCAGCAGTCCATCGACAGGGGCGGGGAACACCATATATTTT; CDR3: CASSPSTGAGNTIYF
J: TRBJ2-1; D: TRBD2; V: TRBV3-1/TRBV3-2; size: NA; DNA: TGTGCCAGCAGCCTCCAGCGGGGGGGCCTTGATGAGCAGTTCTTC; CDR3: CASSLQRGGLDEQFF
J: TRBJ2-7; D: TRBD1; V: TRBV4-2; size: few; DNA: TGTGCCAGCAGCCAAGGACAGGGGGCCTCCTACGAGCAGTACTTC; CDR3: CASSQGQGASYEQYF
J: TRBJ2-7; D: NA; V: TRBV7-2; size: NA; DNA: TGTGCCAGCAGCTCTCGTAGGGTAGCGCGAGCCTACGAGCAGTACTTC; CDR3: CASSSRRVARAYEQYF